Shown below are 5 T cell receptor beta chains from a single sample sequenced in a study of identical twins. TCRdb reprocessed the 5' RACE reads with MiXCR, giving one entry per CDR3 protein. This sample has about 220,000 distinct CDR3 sequences, with more than 6.5% found just once. The data were also submitted as part of a second study, on yellow fever vaccine responses in identical twins.

Source material: memory (CD45RO+) T cells sorted from blood. These receptors originate from a woman aged 18-29 years in good health.

This clonotype was seen ten or more times. V and J are TRBV12-3 or TRBV12-4 and TRBJ2-2; the match to TRBD2 covers 9 bases. The ends lost 1 base at V and 5 bases at J; junction bases unmatched: 14. CDR3 length: 19 amino acids. The CDR3 reads CASSLVNLRLAAITGELFF. DNA of the CDR3: TGTGCCAGCAGTTTAGTGAATTTGAGACTAGCGGCAATAACCGGGGAGCTGTTTTTT.

This clonotype has a handful of counts. This chain joins TRBV27 and TRBJ2-1; 9 nucleotides line up with TRBD2. This CDR3 is built from 16 residues. After removal of 5 bases from V and 6 bases from J, the junction contained 11 bases not matched to a gene. CDR1 and CDR2 (germline): MNHEY, SMNVEV (reference sequence). CDR3 residues: CASSPPAGGVGNEQFF. CDR3 nucleotide sequence: TGTGCCAGCAGTCCCCCGGCGGGGGGGGTGGGCAATGAGCAGTTCTTC.

The gene calls are TRBV30 and TRBJ2-7; D is possibly TRBD1 (5 bases). Between the trimmed V and J ends, which lost 0 bases and 6 bases, there was a span of 9 bases. Germline V CDR1 and CDR2: GTSNPN, SVGIG (reference sequence). The CDR3 runs 12 residues. This CDR3 reads CAWSVWGSEQYF. The CDR3 DNA reads TGTGCCTGGAGTGTATGGGGCTCCGAGCAGTACTTC.

This clonotype was recorded a few times. The chain combines TRBV5-1 with TRBJ1-1; TRBD1 matches at 7 bases. V lost 2 bases, J lost 4 bases, and 5 bases stayed unmatched. Germline values: CDR1 SGHRS, CDR2 YFSETQ. The CDR3 has 14 amino acids. The CDR3, as DNA: TGCGCCAGCAGCTTTAACAGGGGAGGCACTGAAGCTTTCTTT. This encodes CASSFNRGGTEAFF.

This clonotype was seen more than once but under ten times. The chain carries TRBV3-1 and TRBJ2-2; no firm D call. V lost 1 base and J 6 bases, leaving 6 bases between the germline ends. The CDR3 length is 13 residues. Germline CDR1 reads LGHDT; CDR2 reads YNNKEL (reference sequence). CDR3 sequence reads: CASSQGGAGELFF. CDR3 bases: TGTGCCAGCAGCCAAGGTGGGGCCGGGGAGCTGTTTTTT.